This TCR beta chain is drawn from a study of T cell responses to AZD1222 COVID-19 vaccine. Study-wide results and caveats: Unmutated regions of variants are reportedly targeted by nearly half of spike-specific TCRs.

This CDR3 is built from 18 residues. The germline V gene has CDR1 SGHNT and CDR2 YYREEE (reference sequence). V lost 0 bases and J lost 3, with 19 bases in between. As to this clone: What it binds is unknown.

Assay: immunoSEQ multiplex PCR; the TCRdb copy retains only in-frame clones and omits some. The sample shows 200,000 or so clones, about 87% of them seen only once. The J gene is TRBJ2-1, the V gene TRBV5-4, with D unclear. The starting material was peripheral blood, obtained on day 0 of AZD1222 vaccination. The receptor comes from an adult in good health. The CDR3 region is CASSLARGGALVYNEQFF. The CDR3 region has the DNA TGTGCCAGCAGCTTGGCCCGCGGCGGTGCCCTGGTCTACAATGAGCAGTTCTTC.